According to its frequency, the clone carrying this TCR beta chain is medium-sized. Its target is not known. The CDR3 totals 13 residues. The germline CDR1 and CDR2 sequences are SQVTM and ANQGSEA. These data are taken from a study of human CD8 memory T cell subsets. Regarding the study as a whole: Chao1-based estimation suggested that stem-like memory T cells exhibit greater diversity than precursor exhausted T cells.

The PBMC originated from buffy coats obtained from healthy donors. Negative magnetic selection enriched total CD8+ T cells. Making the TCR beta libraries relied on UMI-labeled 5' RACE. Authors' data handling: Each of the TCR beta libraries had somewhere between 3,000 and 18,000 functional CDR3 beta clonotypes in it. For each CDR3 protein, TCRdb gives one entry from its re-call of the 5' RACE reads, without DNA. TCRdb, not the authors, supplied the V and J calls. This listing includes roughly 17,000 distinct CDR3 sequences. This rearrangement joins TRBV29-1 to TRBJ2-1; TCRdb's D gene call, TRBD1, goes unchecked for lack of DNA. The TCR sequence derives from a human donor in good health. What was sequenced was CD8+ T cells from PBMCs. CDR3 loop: CSVSGTPMSEQFF.